One and the same sample provided the 27 T cell receptor beta chains below, sequenced in a study of T cell responses to AZD1222 COVID-19 vaccine. Profiled with immunoSEQ multiplex PCR; TCRdb holds only in-frame clones, not every one. The sample comprises around 200,000 clones, around 94% of which are singletons, and 1.6% rests with the top ten. Sequences were derived from peripheral blood, sampled 28 days after the second AZD1222 dose. Every receptor here comes from an adult who received the AZD1222 COVID-19 vaccine.

The chain has TRBV30 and TRBJ1-4, with D tentatively TRBD1 (6 bases). The CDR3 contains 15 residues. V lost 1 base and J lost 5, with 14 bases in between. Germline loops: CDR1 GTSNPN, CDR2 SVGIG (reference sequence). CDR3 nucleotides: TGTGCCTGGAGTGCCCGGCGGGGGCTGAATGAAAAACTGTTTTTT. It yields the protein CAWSARRGLNEKLFF.

Note on this clone: One end of the junction fails to match germline, which may point to a read error. In DNA form, the CDR3 reads TGTGCTAGCAGCTTAGCCAGGAGTTACGAGCAGTACTTC. Its protein is CASSLARSYEQYF. The V gene is TRBV7-7, the J gene TRBJ2-7; D gene ambiguous. This CDR3 is built from 13 residues. Germline loops: CDR1 SSHAT, CDR2 FNYEAQ (reference sequence).

V is TRBV2 and J is TRBJ1-5, with D maybe TRBD1 (5 bases). Germline loops: CDR1 SNHLY, CDR2 FYNNEI. This CDR3 contains 13 residues. The V and J ends lost 9 bases and 0 bases respectively, with 9 bases between them. This chain's CDR3 is CARGGYSNQPQHF. DNA of the CDR3: TGTGCCAGGGGGGGGTATAGCAATCAGCCCCAGCATTTT.

The chain uses TRBV7-9 and TRBJ2-5; D is perhaps TRBD1 or TRBD2 (5 bases each). Trimming took off 6 bases at V and 3 bases at J, with 17 bases between the two ends. This CDR3 contains 15 residues. CDR1 and CDR2 (germline): SEHNR, FQNEAQ (reference sequence). CDR3: CASRPKGDPKETQYF. DNA for the CDR3: TGTGCCAGCAGACCGAAAGGGGACCCTAAAGAGACCCAGTACTTC.

This rearrangement joins TRBV30 to TRBJ1-6; no definite D call. Trimming left V 2 bases short and J 9 bases short, with 29 bases between. This CDR3 comprises 19 residues. CDR1 is GTSNPN, CDR2 SVGIG, per germline (reference sequence). CDR3: CAWSPILAGRERRSSPLHF. The CDR3 DNA reads as TGTGCCTGGAGTCCGATACTGGCAGGAAGAGAAAGAAGAAGTTCACCCCTCCACTTT.

This rearrangement joins TRBV6-5 to TRBJ2-7; D may match TRBD1 or TRBD2 (5 bases each). The V gene lost 8 bases and the J gene lost 3 bases, with 14 bases spanning the gap. CDR1 and CDR2 (germline): MNHEY, SVGAGI. The CDR3 length is 13 residues. CDR3 loop: CASDGTVLYEQYF. In nucleotides, the CDR3 is TGTGCCAGCGACGGGACCGTTCTCTACGAGCAGTACTTC.

This clone was recorded only once. V and J are TRBV4-3 and TRBJ2-7, with 8 bases matching TRBD2. CDR3 length equals 14 residues. The V gene's germline CDR1 is LGHNA and CDR2 YSLEER. The V and J ends lost 1 base and 3 bases, in that order; junction bases with no gene match: 2. The CDR3 DNA is TGCGCCAGCAGCCAAGCGGGGGGGCACTACGAGCAGTACTTC. It codes for CASSQAGGHYEQYF.

This chain uses TRBV5-1 with TRBJ2-3, with 9 bases matching TRBD2. CDR1 and CDR2 (germline): SGHRS, YFSETQ. The CDR3 covers 13 residues. The V segment lost 5 bases and the J segment 6 bases; nucleotides outside the gene matches: 4. The CDR3 sequence is CASRRGGVDTQYF. The CDR3 DNA sequence: TGCGCCAGCAGGCGGGGGGGCGTGGATACGCAGTATTTT. The full variable domain, rest sourced from reference TRBV5-1 and TRBJ2-3, is KAGVTQTPRYLIKTRGQQVTLSCSPISGHRSVSWYQQTPGQGLQFLFEYFSETQRNKGNFPGRFSGRQFSNSRSEMNVSTLELGDSALYLCASRRGGVDTQYFGPGTRLTVL.

This chain links TRBV11-2 with TRBJ2-7; no definite D call. The CDR3 is 15 amino acids. CDR1 is SGHAT, CDR2 FQNNGV, per germline. Trimming took 4 bases from V and 0 from J, leaving 13 bases between them. The DNA for the CDR3 is TGTGCCAGCAGCTACGGAACAACCTTCTCCTACGAGCAGTACTTC. It specifies CASSYGTTFSYEQYF.

The V gene is TRBV7-2, the J gene TRBJ1-4; a possible D gene is TRBD1 (5 bases). V was cut by 4 bases and J by 1 base, with 10 bases left in between. There are 15 residues in the CDR3. Germline V gives CDR1 SGHTA, CDR2 FQGNSA. The CDR3 is CASSSLGGTNEKLFF. In DNA form, the CDR3 reads TGTGCCAGCAGCTCGCTCGGGGGAACTAATGAAAAACTGTTTTTT.

CDR3 region: CASSLGLASYEQYF. The CDR3 DNA reads as TGTGCCAGCAGTTTGGGACTAGCTTCGTACGAGCAGTACTTC. This chain connects TRBV28 to TRBJ2-7; 9 positions agree with TRBD2. This CDR3 comprises 14 residues. V shed 3 bases, J shed 4 bases, and the junction held 4 bases outside the gene matches. The germline V gene encodes CDR1 MDHEN and CDR2 SYDVKM.

Of note for this clone: Different DNA sequences within this sample yield the same CDR3. The chain is built from TRBV5-1 and TRBJ1-1; D unclear. Germline lookup yields CDR1 SGHRS and CDR2 YFSETQ. This CDR3 is built from 13 residues. Trimming pared 0 bases from V and 2 bases from J, leaving 5 bases between. CDR3 nucleotides: TGCGCCAGCAGCTTGGGGTCAAACACTGAAGCTTTCTTT. This translates into CASSLGSNTEAFF.

The chain is built from TRBV2 and TRBJ1-5, with D possibly TRBD1 on 5 matching bases. The CDR3 covers 14 residues. From germline, CDR1 is SNHLY and CDR2 FYNNEI. V gave up 2 bases and J gave up 2 bases, with 7 bases separating them. The DNA of the CDR3 is TGTGCCAGCAGTGAACGGGACGGCAATCAGCCCCAGCATTTT. Its translation: CASSERDGNQPQHF.

Only a few counts were recorded for this clone. The chain carries TRBV9 and TRBJ1-2; TRBD1 matches 10 bases. V shed 3 bases, J shed 8 bases, and the junction held 10 bases outside the gene matches. The CDR3 sequence is 15 residues long. Per the germline V gene, CDR1 is SGDLS and CDR2 is YYNGEE. The CDR3 region is CASSAKPGQGSGYTF. DNA for the CDR3: TGTGCCAGCAGCGCTAAGCCGGGACAGGGGAGCGGCTACACCTTC. The full variable domain, completed using reference TRBV9 and TRBJ1-2, is DSGVTQTPKHLITATGQRVTLRCSPRSGDLSVYWYQQSLDQGLQFLIQYYNGEERAKGNILERFSAQQFPDLHSELNLSSLELGDSALYFCASSAKPGQGSGYTFGSGTRLTVV.

The chain links TRBV5-1 to TRBJ1-5; tentative D call: TRBD1 (5 bases). The V gene's germline CDR1 is SGHRS and CDR2 YFSETQ. This CDR3 comprises 14 residues. The germline V and J ends were trimmed by 5 bases and 4 bases, with 13 bases remaining between them. The CDR3 sequence is CASRGAGPNQPQHF. CDR3 sequence (DNA): TGCGCCAGCAGAGGGGCAGGCCCAAATCAGCCCCAGCATTTT.

The chain has TRBV18 and TRBJ1-1; unclear D gene. V gave up 4 bases and J gave up 0 bases, with 15 bases separating them. Germline loops: CDR1 KGHSH, CDR2 LQKENI. The CDR3 is 16 residues long. The CDR3 sequence: CASSREPGPMNTEAFF. CDR3 DNA: TGTGCCAGCTCACGTGAACCCGGACCTATGAACACTGAAGCTTTCTTT.

The chain has TRBV2 and TRBJ1-5; 7 nucleotides line up with TRBD1. The CDR3 consists of 15 residues. With V trimmed by 6 bases and J by 2 bases, 7 bases remained unmatched. CDR1 is SNHLY, CDR2 FYNNEI, per germline. CDR3 DNA: TGTGCCAGCAGGGGACAGCTTTGGGGCAATCAGCCCCAGCATTTT. Translated, it gives CASRGQLWGNQPQHF.

The chain carries TRBV25-1 and TRBJ2-7; no reliable D call. The CDR3 is made up of 11 amino acids. Germline V CDR1 and CDR2: MGHDK, SYGVNS. Trimming took 0 bases from V and 9 from J, leaving 6 bases between them. The CDR3 reads CASSEYAAQYF. The CDR3 coding sequence is TGTGCCAGCAGTGAATACGCCGCGCAGTACTTC.

The chain employs TRBV6-5 and TRBJ1-1; 7 positions agree with TRBD1. Germline CDR1 MNHEY, CDR2 SVGAGI. CDR3 length equals 14 residues. V shed 7 bases, J shed 0 bases, and the junction held 5 bases outside the gene matches. The CDR3 nucleotides read TGTGCCAGCATTCAGGACAGGATGAACACTGAAGCTTTCTTT. Its protein is CASIQDRMNTEAFF.

The chain combines TRBV4-1 with TRBJ1-4, with D maybe TRBD1 (6 bases). V was pared by 4 bases and J by 6 bases, with 15 bases between. The germline gives CDR1 MGHRA, CDR2 YSYEKL. CDR3 length equals 15 residues. CDR3 region: CASSPPGGGYEKLFF. CDR3 nucleotide sequence: TGCGCCAGCAGCCCCCCCGGGGGCGGATATGAAAAACTGTTTTTT.

V is TRBV28 and J is TRBJ2-7, with D possibly TRBD1 on 6 matching bases. This CDR3 has 16 amino acids. Between the trimmed V and J ends, which lost 5 bases and 7 bases, there was a span of 24 bases. Germline V gives CDR1 MDHEN, CDR2 SYDVKM. This chain's CDR3 is CASSKLDRWGYYEQYF. CDR3 coding DNA: TGTGCCAGCAGTAAACTCGACAGGTGGGGATATTATGAGCAGTACTTC.

V usage is TRBV3-1 (or the pseudogene TRBV3-2) and J usage is TRBJ1-2, with D perhaps matching TRBD1 (5 bases). The CDR3 is 14 amino acids. Trimming pared 1 base from V and 4 bases from J, leaving 10 bases between. From germline, CDR1 is LGHDT and CDR2 YNNKEL (reference sequence). The CDR3 is CASSQGQTSYGYTF. The DNA of the CDR3 is TGTGCCAGCAGCCAAGGACAGACCAGCTATGGCTACACCTTC.

The chain links TRBV5-1 to TRBJ2-2, with D unresolved. Trimming cost V 2 bases and J 1 base, with 6 bases left between them. CDR1 and CDR2 (germline): SGHRS, YFSETQ. The CDR3 runs to 14 residues. The chain's CDR3 is CASSFVGNTGELFF. CDR3 in DNA: TGCGCCAGCAGCTTCGTGGGGAACACCGGGGAGCTGTTTTTT.

This clone came up a few times. The J gene is TRBJ2-7, the V gene TRBV5-1; weak D call: TRBD1 (7 bases). With 3 bases removed from V and 0 bases from J, the gap between germline ends came to 10 bases. This CDR3 is built from 14 residues. Germline V gene lookup returns CDR1 SGHRS and CDR2 YFSETQ. The CDR3 nucleotides are TGCGCCAGCAGCTCGGGGGACAGCTCCTACGAGCAGTACTTC. Its translation is CASSSGDSSYEQYF.

As to this clone: The junction departs from germline at one end; a sequencing error may be responsible. The CDR3 sequence is CASSLGGNRQGEEQFF. CDR3 in DNA: TGTGCTAGCAGCTTAGGCGGAAATAGACAGGGGGAGGAGCAGTTCTTC. The chain employs TRBV7-7 and TRBJ2-1; 9 nucleotides agree with TRBD1. CDR1 SSHAT and CDR2 FNYEAQ come from the germline V gene (reference sequence). This CDR3 has 16 residues. Looking up the rest from reference TRBV7-7 and TRBJ2-1 gives the full variable domain: GAGVSQSPRYKVTKRGQDVTLRCDPISSHATLYWYQQALGQGPEFLTYFNYEAQPDKSGLPSDRFSAERPEGSISTLTIQRTEQRDSAMYRCASSLGGNRQGEEQFFGPGTRLTVL.

This clone was seen a single time. V is TRBV2 and J is TRBJ1-4; 8 bases line up with TRBD1. There are 13 residues in the CDR3. Germline V gives CDR1 SNHLY, CDR2 FYNNEI. V was clipped by 5 bases and J by 8 bases; unmatched bases: 4. CDR3 in amino acids: CASSLDREEKLFF. Here the CDR3 DNA reads TGTGCCAGCAGTTTGGACAGGGAAGAAAAACTGTTTTTT.

This clone appeared a few times. This rearrangement joins TRBV28 to TRBJ2-5; 10 bases fit TRBD2. J gave up 5 bases and V 4 bases, and 19 bases lay outside the gene matches. The CDR3 is 19 amino acids. CDR1 is MDHEN, CDR2 SYDVKM, per germline. CDR3 protein: CASSSPMSGRASSRETQYF. The DNA of the CDR3 is TGTGCCAGCAGTTCCCCCATGAGCGGGAGGGCATCTAGTCGGGAGACCCAGTACTTC.